This TCR beta chain was sequenced in a study of PD-1 blockade in classical Hodgkin lymphoma (dated by TCRdb to the early 2020s). Background on the whole study: Nivolumab dosing was 3 mg/kg intravenously every 2 weeks, continuing until either disease progression or unacceptable toxicity. The study used CyTOF and TCR beta sequencing to define a peripheral blood immune signature of response to PD-1 blockade in classical Hodgkin lymphoma.

Summary of the overall study and its limitations: The study covered only a single clinical trial cohort, and the causes of the repertoire differences, possibly disease activity or prior therapy, were still not defined. Patients starting nivolumab less than 1 year after ASCT had lower diversity and were excluded from later analyses to avoid confounding by immune reconstitution. A significant rise by C4D1 was seen in CD4+ but not CD8+ TCR diversity (p=0.0027 vs p=0.16), with the rise being most apparent in complete responders (p=0.02). Trial patients achieving complete response had baseline diversity similar to newly diagnosed patients, whereas partial responders and progressors had significantly lower diversity. Baseline TCR diversity was reported as lower in newly diagnosed patients than in healthy donors, and lower still in relapsed/refractory patients.

Looking up the germline V gene yields CDR1 SQVTM and CDR2 ANQGSEA. V is cut by 8 bases and J by 1 base, and the space between the germline ends is 8 bases. Taken from cysteine to phenylalanine, the CDR3 has 11 residues. This entry keeps only the CDR3 DNA: 33 bases, framed from base 1. Taken with the paper, the label for time point translates to: cycle 2 day 1 (C2D1) of nivolumab. Relapse after autologous stem cell transplantation had occurred in all trial patients, and cohorts A, B and C were distinguished by prior brentuximab vedotin exposure. The trial cohort comprised around 60 patients with relapsed/refractory classical Hodgkin lymphoma whose best overall responses were complete response, partial response or progressive disease. Single-agent nivolumab was administered to trial patients in the multi-cohort phase II CheckMate 205 trial. An independent review committee assessed best overall response using the 2007 International Working Group response criteria. PBMCs from the trial were collected at three points: immediately before nivolumab initiation (C1D1), and during therapy at cycle 2 day 1 and cycle 4 day 1. Peripheral blood was collected in 8 mL Vacutainer Cell Preparation Tubes, from which PBMCs were isolated by centrifugation and then cryopreserved.

As for this clone: Its antigen remains undetermined. Qualities for individual bases were not recorded, and no much larger clone is one base off.

The Qiagen DNeasy kit was used to extract genomic DNA from unsorted PBMCs and from the negatively selected CD4+ and CD8+ fractions. TCR beta CDR3 regions were subjected to amplification by immunoSEQ multiplex PCR with primers that anneal to V and J segments. A synthetic immune receptor repertoire was used to minimize amplification bias, and any remaining bias was removed computationally after sequencing. In the authors' own workflow: Custom Python scripts were used to quantify repertoire diversity as the Shannon entropy index. The unsorted, CD4+ and CD8+ repertoires were each analyzed separately, with the exception of combined analyses, where CD4+ and CD8+ sequences were merged in silico. A clone was considered expanded if an increase in frequency of at least 2-fold after treatment relative to C1D1 was found, and a pseudocount of 0.5 was applied to clones undetected at baseline. Singleton clones were defined as clones with 0 or 1 copy at C1D1, and non-singleton clones were defined as clones with 2 or more copies. Clones expanded in unsorted samples were annotated as CD4+, CD8+ or unknown by matching protein sequences in sorted samples from the same patient. Diversity changes from C1D1 to C4D1 were tested in paired samples using Wilcoxon tests. TCRdb stores this immuneACCESS table with in-frame sequences only. Part of the clones is absent; in the studies checked, under half of the shortfall reflects unresolved V genes, and no reason is known for the rest. The DNA gave D and trimming, while V, J and clone size come from that table. Counted in this sample were around 26,000 clones; over 60% of them appeared once. Roughly 7.3% of the sample is in the top ten clones.

This chain is built from TRBV29-1 and TRBJ2-5; no D gene can be assigned with confidence. The origin of this receptor is a human donor with classical Hodgkin lymphoma. The sample in question was peripheral blood mononuclear cells (PBMCs), obtained before the second cycle of nivolumab. The DNA sequence is given as TGCAGCTCGAGTATCCAAGAGACCCAGTACTTC. Translated, this gives CSSSIQETQYF. With the portions outside the CDR3 filled from the reference TRBV29-1 and TRBJ2-5 genes, the complete variable region becomes SAVISQKPSRDICQRGTSLTIQCQVDSQVTMMFWYRQQPGQSLTLIATANQGSEATYESGFVIDKFPISRPNLTFSTLTVSNMSPEDSSIYLCSSSIQETQYFGPGTRLLVL.